This is a list of T cell receptor beta chains from one sample in a study of OX40 agonist ivuxolimab in advanced cancers. The table came from immunoSEQ multiplex PCR; TCRdb's copy has only in-frame clones and leaves some out. This sample has fewer than 25,000 clones, with 83% found just once. Specimen: CD4+ or CD8+ T cells sorted from blood, collected in a trial of the OX40 agonist ivuxolimab. All receptors derive from an adult with an advanced solid tumor such as melanoma, head and neck, liver or kidney cancer. Each CDR3 is given without its conserved first and last residue.

V,J,CDR3
TRBV5-1,TRBJ2-7,ASSWTGQDEQY
TRBV7-9,TRBJ1-5,ASSLWQEPQH
TRBV19,TRBJ1-5,ASSKGGSQPQH
TRBV6-5,TRBJ2-1,ASSYPVGEQF
TRBV27,TRBJ2-7,ASSLGHDYEQY
TRBV11-2,TRBJ2-7,ASSLLDTPSYEQY
TRBV7-9,TRBJ1-1,ASSLLGPEAF
TRBV13,TRBJ2-1,ASSLELGSSYNEQF
TRBV6-4,TRBJ2-3,ASSDQGGHGDTQY
TRBV29-1,TRBJ1-1,SVHIPNTEAF
TRBV19,TRBJ1-5,ASSTIGGINQPQH
TRBV27,TRBJ2-7,ASSSPSYEQY
TRBV11-2,TRBJ2-2,ASSPFGTANTGELF
TRBV9,TRBJ1-1,ASSAGTGGNTEAF
TRBV27,TRBJ1-2,ASSSTPGRQTFDGYT
TRBV5-1,TRBJ2-1,ASSLSTLHKF
TRBV10-1,TRBJ2-5,ASSESWQETQY
TRBV18,TRBJ2-5,ASSRGPSGFQETQY
TRBV9,TRBJ2-1,ASSVPESSYNEQF
TRBV4-1,TRBJ1-6,ASREKGASPLH
TRBV30,TRBJ1-5,AWGSGVTSNQPQH
TRBV7-9,TRBJ1-1,ASSPAGASGTEAF
TRBV4-1,TRBJ1-1,ASSQSQLLASEAF
TRBV2,TRBJ1-2,ASSEAPPPWNYGYT
TRBV7-8,TRBJ1-4,ASSHTAKGFGTNEKLF
TRBV12-1,TRBJ2-3,ASSARLAFTDTQY
TRBV19,TRBJ2-3,ASQFRWGRLPDTQY
TRBV5-8,TRBJ1-1,ASSLARRNGGTEAF
TRBV7-9,TRBJ1-2,ASSRAAGEGYT
TRBV10-3,TRBJ2-1,AIRLSSDYEQF
TRBV5-6,TRBJ2-5,ASSLGTYQETQY
TRBV2,TRBJ2-3,ASRERGVTDTQY
TRBV5-7,TRBJ1-2,ASSLEGAPYGYT
TRBV9,TRBJ2-7,ASSALGQEQY
TRBV7-2,TRBJ2-4,ASSPVGDRGPKNIQY
TRBV7-9,TRBJ2-5,ASSLYQPQETQY
TRBV6-5,TRBJ2-1,ASSPRGSSYNEQF
TRBV7-9,TRBJ2-7,ASSPRGGGDYEQY
TRBV7-6,TRBJ1-3,ASSPTFGNTIY
TRBV15,TRBJ2-2,ATSKLAGPGELF
TRBV4-2,TRBJ2-3,ASTFGTSGTDTQY
TRBV11-2,TRBJ1-5,ASSQGQSNQPQH
TRBV4-1,TRBJ2-1,ASSQRNRGSYNEQF
TRBV5-6,TRBJ2-1,ASSLGRRSSYNEQF
TRBV5-4,TRBJ2-2,ASSLGLAGGTGELF
TRBV7-9,TRBJ2-1,ASSLQRGQGQF
TRBV7-9,TRBJ2-2,ASSLQGTGELF
TRBV9,TRBJ2-3,ASSPLPGFTDTQY
TRBV4-1,TRBJ2-7,ASSQDRTYEQY
TRBV5-4,TRBJ2-7,ASSYPGLNREY
TRBV27,TRBJ2-7,ASSAGEAYEQY
TRBV7-9,TRBJ2-7,ASSHPSGRGRYEQY
TRBV20-1,TRBJ1-1,SARDGEAF